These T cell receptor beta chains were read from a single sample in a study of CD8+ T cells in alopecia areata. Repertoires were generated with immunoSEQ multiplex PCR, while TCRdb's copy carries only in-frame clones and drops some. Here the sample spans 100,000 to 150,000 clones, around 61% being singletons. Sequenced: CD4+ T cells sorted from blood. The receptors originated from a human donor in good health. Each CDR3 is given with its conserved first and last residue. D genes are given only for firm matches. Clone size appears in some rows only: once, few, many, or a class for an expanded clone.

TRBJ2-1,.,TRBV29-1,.,TGCAGCGTTTCGGTTTATGAGCAGTTCTTC,CSVSVYEQFF
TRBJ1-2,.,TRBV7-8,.,TGTGCCAGCAGCTTATTCGGGGAAGGTGGCTATGGCTACACCTTC,CASSLFGEGGYGYTF
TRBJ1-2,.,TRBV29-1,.,TGCAGCGCCTCTCCCAAGGGCGACTATGGCTACACCTTC,CSASPKGDYGYTF
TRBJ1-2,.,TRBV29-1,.,TGCAGCGTGAGCCAGGGTTCGGTTGGCTACACCTTC,CSVSQGSVGYTF
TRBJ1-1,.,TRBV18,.,TGTGCCAGCTCACCACCTAAGGGAGGGTGGACTGAAGCTTTCTTT,CASSPPKGGWTEAFF
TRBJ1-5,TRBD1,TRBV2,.,TGTGCCAGCACCAGGACAGGGGCGAGCAATCAGCCCCAGCATTTT,CASTRTGASNQPQHF
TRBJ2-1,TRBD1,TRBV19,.,TGTGCCAGTTGGGGACAGAACTACAATGAGCAGTTCTTC,CASWGQNYNEQFF
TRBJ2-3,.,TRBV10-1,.,TGCGCCAGCAGTCAAGTTTCCCCAGATACGCAGTATTTT,CASSQVSPDTQYF
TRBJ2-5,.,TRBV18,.,TGTGCCAGCTCACCCGGACAGAAGGAGACCCAGTACTTC,CASSPGQKETQYF
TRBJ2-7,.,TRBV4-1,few,TGCGCCAGCAGCCAAGCTGAAACCGACTACGAGCAGTACTTC,CASSQAETDYEQYF
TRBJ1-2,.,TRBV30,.,TGTGCCTGGAGTCGGGACACGCTGAACCACATCGGCTACACCTTC,CAWSRDTLNHIGYTF
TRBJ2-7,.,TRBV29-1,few,TGCAGCGTTGCTCGGGACACCTCCTACGAGCAGTACTTC,CSVARDTSYEQYF
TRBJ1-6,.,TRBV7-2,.,TGTGCCAGCAGCTTAGTTGCCGGGGACCGGTCACCCCTCCACTTT,CASSLVAGDRSPLHF
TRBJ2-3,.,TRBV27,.,TGTGCCAGCAGTTTGGTCGAGAGCACAGATACGCAGTATTTT,CASSLVESTDTQYF
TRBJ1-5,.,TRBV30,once,TGTGCCTGGAGTGTACCGGGACAGCCCCAGCATTTT,CAWSVPGQPQHF
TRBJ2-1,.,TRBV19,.,TGTGCCAGTAGTATAACTACCGGGACCACCTACAATGAGCAGTTCTTC,CASSITTGTTYNEQFF
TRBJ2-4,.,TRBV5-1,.,TGCGCCAGCAGCGCAACCGCTGGCGGCCTAGCCAAAAACATTCAGTACTTC,CASSATAGGLAKNIQYF
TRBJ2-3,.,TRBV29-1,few,TGCAGCGTCTTCTCGGGTGGGGGAAGCACAGATACGCAGTATTTT,CSVFSGGGSTDTQYF
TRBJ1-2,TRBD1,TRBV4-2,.,TGTGCCAGCAGCTCGACCGGGACAGGGCTTGGAGGCTACACCTTC,CASSSTGTGLGGYTF
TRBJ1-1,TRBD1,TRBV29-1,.,TGCAGCGCTGACAGGGGATCCACTGAAGCTTTCTTT,CSADRGSTEAFF
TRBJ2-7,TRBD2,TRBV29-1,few,TGCAGCGTCAAAAAAGGGACTAACTACGAGCAGTACTTC,CSVKKGTNYEQYF
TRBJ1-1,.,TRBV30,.,TGTGCCTGGACAGTACACATGAACACTGAAGCTTTCTTT,CAWTVHMNTEAFF
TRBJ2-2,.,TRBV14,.,TGTGCCAGCAGCCCCAGACAGGACACCGGGGAGCTGTTTTTT,CASSPRQDTGELFF
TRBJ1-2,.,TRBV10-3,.,TGTGCCACCGGGACGGAAAGCTATGGCTACACCTTC,CATGTESYGYTF
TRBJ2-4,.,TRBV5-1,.,TGCGCCAGCAGTAGCCAGCCCAATGAAGCCAAAAACATTCAGTACTTC,CASSSQPNEAKNIQYF
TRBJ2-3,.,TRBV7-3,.,TGTGCCAGCAGCCTGGAGGGCACAGATACGCAGTATTTT,CASSLEGTDTQYF
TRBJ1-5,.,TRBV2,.,TGTGCCAGCAGTGAGGGTCAGGGAGGGAGTCAGCCCCAGCATTTT,CASSEGQGGSQPQHF
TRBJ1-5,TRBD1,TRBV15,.,TGTGCCACCAGCAAGAGGACAGGGGGCGATCAGCCCCAGCATTTT,CATSKRTGGDQPQHF
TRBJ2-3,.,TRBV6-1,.,TGTGCCAGCAGTGAAGGAAGGGCCACAGATACGCAGTATTTT,CASSEGRATDTQYF
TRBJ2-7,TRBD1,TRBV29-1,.,TGCAGCGCGACAGGGAGCTACGAGCAGTACTTC,CSATGSYEQYF
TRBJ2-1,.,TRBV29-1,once,TGCAGCGTCAAGCGCTACAATGAGCAGTTCTTC,CSVKRYNEQFF
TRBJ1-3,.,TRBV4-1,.,TGCGCCAGCAGCCAAGAGTTGTCCTCTGGAAACACCATATATTTT,CASSQELSSGNTIYF
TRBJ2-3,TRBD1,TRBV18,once,TGTGCCAGCTCACCGCCCGGGACAGGGGTGCTTTATACGCAGTATTTT,CASSPPGTGVLYTQYF
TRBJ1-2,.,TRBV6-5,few,TGTGCCAGCAGCCGGGAGGGAGGCTATGGCTACACCTTC,CASSREGGYGYTF
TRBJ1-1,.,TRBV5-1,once,TGCGCCAGCAGCCCGGGGCCGGTAGGGACGAACACTGAAGCTTTCTTT,CASSPGPVGTNTEAFF
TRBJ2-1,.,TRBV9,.,TGTGCCAGCAGCCCAACCCGGAGTGAACAGGGAGAGCAGTTCTTC,CASSPTRSEQGEQFF
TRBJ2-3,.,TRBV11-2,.,TGTGCCAGCAGCTCCCGGGGGCCCGGTGATACGCAGTATTTT,CASSSRGPGDTQYF
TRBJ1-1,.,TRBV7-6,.,TGTGCCAGCAGCCCGCGACGCAACACTGAAGCTTTCTTT,CASSPRRNTEAFF